Included here is one T cell receptor (beta chain) sequence, with context. This entry comes from a study of blood T cell repertoires in COVID-19. Germline-derived CDR1 and CDR2 are KGHSH and LQKENI. CDR3 length: 13 amino acids. V gave up 5 bases and J gave up 8 bases, with 13 bases separating them. Authors' analysis steps: Amplification of reference gene primers was used by the study to estimate nucleated cell counts. This table comes from immunoSEQ multiplex PCR, and its TCRdb copy is limited to in-frame clones, with some not included. The DNA gave D and trimming, while V, J and clone size come from that table. The sample contains fewer than 45,000 clones, 85% to 90% of which appear only once.

This chain uses TRBV18 with TRBJ2-1; D might be TRBD2 (6 bases). The material sequenced was peripheral blood. This clonotype originated in a man in his 60s with active or convalescent COVID-19. The CDR3 region is CASSNLGGDEQFF. CDR3 sequence (DNA): TGTGCCAGCTCAAACCTCGGAGGGGATGAGCAGTTCTTC.